Here is one T cell receptor (beta chain) with its context. Antigen unknown. The assay was immunoSEQ multiplex PCR, and TCRdb's table has in-frame clones only and misses some. Among hundreds of thousands of clones listed, about 90% were seen once. CD8 cells regarded as naive lacked CD45RO, were positively chosen for CCR7, and omitted terminally differentiated effector memory CD45RA+ cells. These data are taken from a study of shared clonotypes between healthy human individuals. Study-level points and caveats: As a rule, naive subsets had a larger estimated richness than memory subsets.

Germline CDR1 and CDR2: ENHRY and SYGVKD. The V and J ends lost 1 base and 0 bases respectively, with 7 bases between them. This CDR3 has 14 amino acids. The sample comprised naive CD8+ T cells sorted from blood. V is TRBV10-3 and J is TRBJ2-7; no definite D call. This clonotype was obtained from a man in his thirties or forties in good health. DNA for the CDR3: TGTGCCATCAGTGAGTATAGGAGCTCCTACGAGCAGTACTTC. Translated: CAISEYRSSYEQYF.